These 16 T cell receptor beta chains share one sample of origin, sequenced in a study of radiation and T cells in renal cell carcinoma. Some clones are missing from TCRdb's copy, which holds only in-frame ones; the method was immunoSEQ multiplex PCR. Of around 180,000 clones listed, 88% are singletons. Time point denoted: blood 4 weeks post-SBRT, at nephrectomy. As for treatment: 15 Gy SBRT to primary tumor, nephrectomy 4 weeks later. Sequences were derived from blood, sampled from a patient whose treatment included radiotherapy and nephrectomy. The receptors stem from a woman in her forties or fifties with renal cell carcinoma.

The CDR3 nucleotides read TGTGCCAGCAGCCCGGGGTTGGAGCAGTTCTTC. This encodes CASSPGLEQFF. The V gene is TRBV9, the J gene TRBJ2-1, with D maybe TRBD2 (5 bases). Germline CDR1 and CDR2: SGDLS and YYNGEE. The CDR3 spans 11 residues. V was pared by 4 bases and J by 10 bases, with 9 bases between.

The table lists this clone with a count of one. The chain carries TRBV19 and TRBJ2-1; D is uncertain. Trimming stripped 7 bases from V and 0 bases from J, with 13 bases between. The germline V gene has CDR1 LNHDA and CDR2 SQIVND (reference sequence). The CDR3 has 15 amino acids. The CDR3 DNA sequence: TGTGCCAGTAAGGACGCGCCCGGCTCCTACAATGAGCAGTTCTTC. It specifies CASKDAPGSYNEQFF.

CDR3 bases: TGTGCCAGCAGCTTTGAGGTGAACACTGAAGCTTTCTTT. It specifies CASSFEVNTEAFF. This chain connects TRBV11-2 to TRBJ1-1; D not certain. V lost 3 bases to trimming and J lost 0 bases, with 5 bases between them. Germline V gives CDR1 SGHAT, CDR2 FQNNGV. The CDR3 has 13 amino acids.

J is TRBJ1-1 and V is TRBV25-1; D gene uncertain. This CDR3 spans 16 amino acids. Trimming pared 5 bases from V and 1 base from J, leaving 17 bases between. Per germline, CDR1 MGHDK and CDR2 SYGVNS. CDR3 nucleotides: TGTGCCAGCAGTCGGGCCTTAGGAGATTGGAACACTGAAGCTTTCTTT. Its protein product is CASSRALGDWNTEAFF. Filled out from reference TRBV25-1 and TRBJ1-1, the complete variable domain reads EADIYQTPRYLVIGTGKKITLECSQTMGHDKMYWYQQDPGMELHLIHYSYGVNSTEKGDLSSESTVSRIRTEHFPLTLESARPSHTSQYLCASSRALGDWNTEAFFGQGTRLTVV.

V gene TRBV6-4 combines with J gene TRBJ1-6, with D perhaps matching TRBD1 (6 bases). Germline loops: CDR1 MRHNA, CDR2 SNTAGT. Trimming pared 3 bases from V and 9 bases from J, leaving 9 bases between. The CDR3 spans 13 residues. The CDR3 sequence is CASSEQGSSPLHF. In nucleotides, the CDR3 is TGTGCCAGCAGTGAGCAGGGGTCTTCACCCCTCCACTTT.

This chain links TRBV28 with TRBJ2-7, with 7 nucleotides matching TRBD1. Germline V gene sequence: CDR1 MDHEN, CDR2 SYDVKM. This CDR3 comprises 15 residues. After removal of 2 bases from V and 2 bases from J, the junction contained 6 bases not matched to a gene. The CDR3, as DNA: TGTGCCAGCAGTTTAGTAACAGGGGACCCCTACGAGCAGTACTTC. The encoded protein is CASSLVTGDPYEQYF.

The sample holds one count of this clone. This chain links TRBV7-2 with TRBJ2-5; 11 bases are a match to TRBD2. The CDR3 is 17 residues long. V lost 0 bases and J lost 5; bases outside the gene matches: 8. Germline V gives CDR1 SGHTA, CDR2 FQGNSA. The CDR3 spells CASSLAVTSGGRETQYF. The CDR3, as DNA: TGTGCCAGCAGCTTAGCCGTTACTAGCGGGGGTAGGGAGACCCAGTACTTC.

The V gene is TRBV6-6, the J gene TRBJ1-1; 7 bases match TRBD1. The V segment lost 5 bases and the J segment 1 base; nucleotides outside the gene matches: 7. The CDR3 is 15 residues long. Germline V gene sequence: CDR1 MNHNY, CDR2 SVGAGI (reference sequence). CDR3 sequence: CASSPMTGTNTEAFF. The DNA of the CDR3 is TGTGCCAGCAGTCCGATGACAGGGACGAACACTGAAGCTTTCTTT.

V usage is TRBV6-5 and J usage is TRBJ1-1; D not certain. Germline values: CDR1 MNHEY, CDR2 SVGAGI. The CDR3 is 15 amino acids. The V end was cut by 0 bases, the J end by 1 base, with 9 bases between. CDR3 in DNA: TGTGCCAGCAGTTACTCTGGGCCCCGGAACACTGAAGCTTTCTTT. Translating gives CASSYSGPRNTEAFF.

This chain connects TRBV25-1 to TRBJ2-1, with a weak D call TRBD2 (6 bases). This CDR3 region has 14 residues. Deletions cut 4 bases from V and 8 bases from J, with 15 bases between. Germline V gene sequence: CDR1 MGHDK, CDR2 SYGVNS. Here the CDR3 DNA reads TGTGCCAGCAGTGGAATAGAGCGGGCGGATGAGCAGTTCTTC. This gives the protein CASSGIERADEQFF.

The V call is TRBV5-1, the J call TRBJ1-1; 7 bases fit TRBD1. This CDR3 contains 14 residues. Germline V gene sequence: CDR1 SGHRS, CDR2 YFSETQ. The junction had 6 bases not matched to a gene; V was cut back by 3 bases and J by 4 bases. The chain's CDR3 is CASSSGGSGTEAFF. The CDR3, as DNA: TGCGCCAGCAGCTCAGGGGGTAGTGGCACTGAAGCTTTCTTT.

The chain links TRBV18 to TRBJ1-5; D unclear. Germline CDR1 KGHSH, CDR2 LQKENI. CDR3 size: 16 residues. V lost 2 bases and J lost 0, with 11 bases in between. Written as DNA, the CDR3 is TGTGCCAGCTCACCAGACACACCCGGTAGCAATCAGCCCCAGCATTTT. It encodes CASSPDTPGSNQPQHF.

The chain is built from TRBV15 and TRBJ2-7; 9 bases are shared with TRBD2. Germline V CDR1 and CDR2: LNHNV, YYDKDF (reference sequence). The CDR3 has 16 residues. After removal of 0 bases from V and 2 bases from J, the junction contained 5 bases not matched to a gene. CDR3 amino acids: CATSREISGGPYEQYF. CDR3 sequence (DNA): TGTGCCACCAGCAGAGAGATTAGCGGGGGACCCTACGAGCAGTACTTC.

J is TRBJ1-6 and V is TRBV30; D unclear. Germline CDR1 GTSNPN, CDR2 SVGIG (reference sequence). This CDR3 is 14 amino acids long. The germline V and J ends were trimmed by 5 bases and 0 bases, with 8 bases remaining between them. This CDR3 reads CAWDPNSYNSPLHF. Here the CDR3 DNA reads TGTGCCTGGGACCCAAACTCCTATAATTCACCCCTCCACTTT.

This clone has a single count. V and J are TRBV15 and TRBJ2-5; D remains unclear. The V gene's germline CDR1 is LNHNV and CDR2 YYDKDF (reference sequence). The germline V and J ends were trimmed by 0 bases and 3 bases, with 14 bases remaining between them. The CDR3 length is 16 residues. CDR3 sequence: CATSRESGPPEETQYF. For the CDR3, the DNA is TGTGCCACCAGCAGAGAAAGTGGCCCGCCAGAAGAGACCCAGTACTTC.

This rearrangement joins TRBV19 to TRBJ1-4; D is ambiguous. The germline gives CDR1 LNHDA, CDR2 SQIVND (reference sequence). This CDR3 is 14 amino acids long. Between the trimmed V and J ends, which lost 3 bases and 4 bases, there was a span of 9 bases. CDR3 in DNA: TGTGCCAGTAGTATCGGCGAGTTTAATGAAAAACTGTTTTTT. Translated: CASSIGEFNEKLFF.